One sample yielded the 5 T cell receptor beta chains listed below, sequenced in a study of T-cell reconstitution after alpha-beta-depleted transplantation in children (dated by TCRdb to 2016 to 2017). This sample's treatment or condition label indicates: allogeneic hematopoietic cell transplantation with graft depleted of TCRalphabeta T cells and CD19 B cells. Receptor libraries were prepared by PCR. Data came from an Illumina HiSeq 2500. TCR library preparation used molecular barcoding, with unique molecular identifiers applied to normalize quantification of the TCRbeta repertoire. TCRdb reprocessed the public reads (quality trimming at Q25 with fastp, clone calling with MiXCR) and kept in-frame beta chains. Rows are combined by CDR3 protein, so each entry shows the most common genes and DNA. In this sample the table shows about 260,000 distinct CDR3 sequences, around 10% of which occur a single time. 23% of the sample is held by the ten biggest clonotypes.

Sequencing used peripheral blood, obtained 180 days after TCRalphabeta/CD19-depleted stem cell transplant. The receptors come from a male patient aged 2 to 9 who had a stem cell transplant for chronic granulomatous disease, so the T cells may come from the graft donor.

There are a few counts of this clonotype. The CDR3 is CASSREVSLGLHNEQFF. The CDR3 coding sequence is TGCGCCAGCAGCCGAGAAGTCAGTCTCGGACTACACAATGAGCAGTTCTTC. The rearrangement joins TRBV4-3 to TRBJ2-1; TRBD2 is a possible D gene (6 bases). Germline V gene sequence: CDR1 LGHNA, CDR2 YSLEER. With 4 bases removed from V and 5 bases from J, the gap between germline ends came to 21 bases. There are 17 residues in the CDR3.

This clonotype was detected ten times or more. The chain combines TRBV20-1 with TRBJ1-2, with TRBD1 matching over 12 bases. V dropped 8 bases and J dropped 3; count of bases not matched to a gene: 7. The germline V gene encodes CDR1 DFQATT and CDR2 SNEGSKA (reference sequence). CDR3 length equals 14 residues. The CDR3 DNA reads as TGCAGTCTACCGGGACAGGGGGCTGACTATGGCTACACCTTC. Its translation: CSLPGQGADYGYTF.

The chain joins TRBV19 to TRBJ1-1; D gene ambiguous. Trimming stripped 3 bases from V and 1 base from J, with 12 bases between. The CDR3 loop spans 15 amino acids. Germline assignment: CDR1 LNHDA and CDR2 SQIVND (reference sequence). The DNA for the CDR3 is TGTGCCAGTAGTATTGCGGGAACAAAGAACACTGAAGCTTTCTTT. The encoded protein is CASSIAGTKNTEAFF.

This clonotype has ten or more counts. The V and J genes are TRBV7-2 and TRBJ1-2; 9 bases line up with TRBD1. Germline V gives CDR1 SGHTA, CDR2 FQGNSA. V lost 7 bases and J lost 8; bases outside the gene matches: 14. CDR3 length: 15 amino acids. This CDR3 is CASNMFRDRAKGYTF. The CDR3 DNA sequence: TGTGCCAGCAACATGTTCCGGGACAGGGCAAAGGGCTACACCTTC.

This clonotype was detected many times. The rearrangement uses TRBV23-1 and TRBJ2-3; D is uncertain. TRBV23-1 is identified as an open reading frame with a role that is uncertain. V lost 2 bases and J 3 bases, leaving 15 bases between the germline ends. The CDR3 extends over 16 amino acids. CDR3 sequence reads: CASSQPAPGRTDTQYF. Written as DNA, the CDR3 is TGCGCCAGCAGTCAACCGGCTCCTGGTCGTACAGATACGCAGTATTTT.